This entry concerns a single T cell receptor (beta chain). Its antigen is still unknown. It was one heparinised blood draw, averaging about 116 mL, that each donor gave. This sample stems from a study of beta chain features in type 1 diabetes. General study findings and limits: Within patients, naive, central memory and Treg TCRB repertoires seemed more similar than within healthy donors.

The CDR3 sequence is 20 residues long. The V segment lost 3 bases and the J segment 0 bases; nucleotides outside the gene matches: 15. The germline gives CDR1 MGHRA, CDR2 YSYEKL. Expressed TCRB transcripts were sequenced because the entire RNA isolate underwent reverse transcription. Clones were read by immunoSEQ multiplex PCR, and TCRdb kept only the in-frame ones, dropping some. The sample shows approximately 250,000 clones, 13% to 15% of them seen only once. The J gene is TRBJ2-1, the V gene TRBV4-1; 9 nucleotides match TRBD1. The sample taken for sequencing was naive CD4+ T cells from blood. The receptor comes from a woman between 40 and 50 years old in good health. CDR3: CASSHSRDRVDLSSYNEQFF. CDR3 in DNA: TGCGCCAGCAGCCATAGCCGGGACAGGGTGGACCTAAGCTCCTACAATGAGCAGTTCTTC.